One sample yielded the 23 T cell receptor beta chains listed below, sequenced in a study of cytomegalovirus exposure and HLA in healthy donors (dated by TCRdb to between 2016 and 2019). The library relied on the immunoSEQ multiplex PCR assay. In its TCRdb copy, this immuneACCESS table keeps in-frame sequences only and misses some clones. Where compared with another copy, unresolved V genes explain less than half of these, and the others have no known cause. The sample table lists 130,000 or so clones, roughly 90% of them with a count of one. Of the sample, over 3% falls within the top ten clones. The sample taken for sequencing was PBMCs. The receptors were sampled from a man aged 25 to 40 in good health and CMV-seronegative.

The rearrangement uses TRBV7-9 and TRBJ2-3; 7 nucleotides agree with TRBD2. The CDR3 consists of 15 residues. With 6 bases clipped from V and 0 bases from J, the junction kept 6 bases outside the gene matches. The germline gives CDR1 SEHNR, CDR2 FQNEAQ (reference sequence). This CDR3 reads CASRQAGSSTDTQYF. As DNA, the CDR3 is TGTGCCAGCAGACAAGCGGGGTCTAGCACAGATACGCAGTATTTT.

V gene TRBV20-1 combines with J gene TRBJ1-1, with 7 bases lining up with TRBD1. Unmatched junction bases numbered 2, after V lost 2 bases and J lost 11 bases. CDR1 is DFQATT, CDR2 SNEGSKA, per germline (reference sequence). This CDR3 spans 10 amino acids. CDR3 nucleotides: TGCAGTGCTAGAAGGGGGCGTGCTTTCTTT. Its protein product is CSARRGRAFF.

This chain connects TRBV13 to TRBJ1-2, with 11 nucleotides matching TRBD1. Germline V gives CDR1 PRHDT, CDR2 FYEKMQ (reference sequence). V gave up 5 bases and J gave up 4 bases; unmatched junction bases: 6. This CDR3 has 15 amino acids. The CDR3 protein is CASSMGTGGVYGYTF. DNA for the CDR3: TGTGCCAGCAGCATGGGGACAGGGGGTGTCTATGGCTACACCTTC.

The V call is TRBV11-2, the J call TRBJ1-3; possibly TRBD1 for D (5 bases). The CDR3 extends over 13 amino acids. Germline CDR1 and CDR2: SGHAT and FQNNGV. Trimming took 8 bases from V and 3 from J, leaving 11 bases between them. The CDR3 region is CASRLGGGNTIYF. In nucleotides, the CDR3 is TGTGCCAGCCGGCTCGGGGGTGGAAACACCATATATTTT. Combining the CDR3 with reference TRBV11-2 and TRBJ1-3 gives the whole variable domain EAGVAQSPRYKIIEKRQSVAFWCNPISGHATLYWYQQILGQGPKLLIQFQNNGVVDDSQLPKDRFSAERLKGVDSTLKIQPAKLEDSAVYLCASRLGGGNTIYFGEGSWLTVV.

This clone was found once. V usage is TRBV6-5 and J usage is TRBJ2-7; tentatively, D is TRBD2 (5 bases). Per the germline V gene, CDR1 is MNHEY and CDR2 is SVGAGI. CDR3 length: 14 amino acids. Trimming left V 5 bases short and J 0 bases short, with 11 bases between. Here the CDR3 reads CASSAYGVSYEQYF. The CDR3 nucleotides read TGTGCCAGCAGTGCTTACGGGGTCTCCTACGAGCAGTACTTC.

The chain has TRBV2 and TRBJ1-3; D possibly corresponds to TRBD1 (5 bases). V shed 6 bases and J shed 0 bases, with 15 bases lying between them. The CDR3 has 16 residues. From germline, CDR1 is SNHLY and CDR2 FYNNEI. The DNA of the CDR3 is TGTGCCAGCAGAGCCCGCGACAGACGCTCTGGAAACACCATATATTTT. It encodes CASRARDRRSGNTIYF.

The V call is TRBV27, the J call TRBJ1-6; the match to TRBD1 covers 7 bases. This CDR3 spans 15 amino acids. V lost 5 bases and J lost 6; bases outside the gene matches: 7. Germline CDR1 and CDR2: MNHEY and SMNVEV (reference sequence). The CDR3 nucleotides read TGTGCCAGCAGTCACCAGGACAGGTCTAATTCACCCCTCCACTTT. Residues: CASSHQDRSNSPLHF.

The chain is built from TRBV6-5 and TRBJ2-1, with TRBD1 matching 7 bases. The CDR3 sequence is 15 residues long. Losses at the gene ends were 5 bases for V and 2 bases for J; bases not matched to a gene: 6. The germline V gene encodes CDR1 MNHEY and CDR2 SVGAGI. The CDR3: CASSADRAPYNEQFF. Written as DNA, the CDR3 is TGTGCCAGCAGTGCAGACAGGGCCCCCTACAATGAGCAGTTCTTC.

The chain is built from TRBV7-2 and TRBJ2-4, with TRBD2 as a possible D gene (6 bases). V lost 5 bases, J lost 0 bases, and 20 bases lay in between. The germline V gene has CDR1 SGHTA and CDR2 FQGNSA. The CDR3 extends over 18 amino acids. In DNA form, the CDR3 reads TGTGCCAGCAGCCCCCTACAAAACGGAGGGGTAGCCAAAAACATTCAGTACTTC. As protein: CASSPLQNGGVAKNIQYF. The full variable domain, with the rest looked up from reference TRBV7-2 and TRBJ2-4, is GAGVSQSPSNKVTEKGKDVELRCDPISGHTALYWYRQSLGQGLEFLIYFQGNSAPDKSGLPSDRFSAERTGGSVSTLTIQRTQQEDSAVYLCASSPLQNGGVAKNIQYFGAGTRLSVL.

The chain links TRBV6-1 to TRBJ1-2; 7 bases map to TRBD1. This CDR3 comprises 14 residues. Per germline, CDR1 MNHNS and CDR2 SASEGT. With 2 bases clipped from V and 5 bases from J, the junction kept 5 bases outside the gene matches. The CDR3 loop reads CASSEFDRVYGYTF. As DNA, the CDR3 is TGTGCCAGCAGTGAATTCGACAGGGTGTATGGCTACACCTTC.

This clone was counted once. The rearrangement joins TRBV19 to TRBJ1-2; D not resolved. Germline V CDR1 and CDR2: LNHDA, SQIVND (reference sequence). The CDR3 extends over 10 amino acids. Trimming left V 9 bases short and J 7 bases short, with 9 bases between. The CDR3 bases are TGTGCCAGCGGACTCTCTGGCTACACCTTC. Its translation: CASGLSGYTF. The variable domain in full, with the rest retrieved from reference TRBV19 and TRBJ1-2, is DGGITQSPKYLFRKEGQNVTLSCEQNLNHDAMYWYRQDPGQGLRLIYYSQIVNDFQKGDIAEGYSVSREKKESFPLTVTSAQKNPTAFYLCASGLSGYTFGSGTRLTVV.

V and J are TRBV18 and TRBJ2-3; D gene unclear. V shed 6 bases and J shed 0 bases, with 13 bases lying between them. The V gene's germline CDR1 is KGHSH and CDR2 LQKENI. The CDR3 loop spans 15 amino acids. CDR3 DNA sequence: TGTGCCAGCTCCTCCATCGAGCACAGCACAGATACGCAGTATTTT. Protein: CASSSIEHSTDTQYF.

This clone was recorded once. J is TRBJ1-2 and V is TRBV6-6; TRBD1 might be the D (6 bases). The CDR3 is made up of 13 amino acids. The germline V and J ends were trimmed by 0 bases and 8 bases, with 10 bases remaining between them. Germline assignment: CDR1 MNHNY and CDR2 SVGAGI (reference sequence). CDR3 in amino acids: CASSYSTGRGYTF. The CDR3 DNA reads as TGTGCCAGCAGTTACTCGACAGGAAGGGGCTACACCTTC.

To note about this clone: An end of the junction differs from the germline gene, which may be a read error. The chain recombines TRBV27 with TRBJ1-2, with 10 bases lining up with TRBD1. In germline, CDR1 is MNHEY, CDR2 SMNVEV (reference sequence). This CDR3 has 12 residues. CDR3 in DNA: TGTGCCAGCAGTTGGACAGGGGGTGGCGACACCTTC. Protein: CASSWTGGGDTF.

V usage is TRBV2 and J usage is TRBJ1-2; 7 bases line up with TRBD1. The CDR3 is 16 amino acids. The J segment lost 7 bases and the V segment lost 2 bases, leaving 13 bases of the junction unmatched. Germline assignment: CDR1 SNHLY and CDR2 FYNNEI. This CDR3 is CASSETYSDRQGGYTF. CDR3 in DNA: TGTGCCAGCAGTGAAACGTACTCGGACAGGCAAGGTGGCTACACCTTC.

A few counts support this clone. The gene calls are TRBV5-8 and TRBJ1-1; TRBD1 matches 7 bases. The germline V gene has CDR1 SGHTS and CDR2 YDEGEE. V trimming: 3 bases; J trimming: 1 base; junction bases outside the gene matches: 9. The CDR3 is 16 amino acids. The CDR3 protein is CASSSITRDRNTEAFF. The CDR3 region has the DNA TGTGCCAGCAGCTCGATAACCCGGGACAGGAACACTGAAGCTTTCTTT. The full variable domain, in which reference TRBV5-8 and TRBJ1-1 provide the parts outside the CDR3, is EAGVTQSPTHLIKTRGQQATLRCSPISGHTSVYWYQQALGLGLQFLLWYDEGEERNRGNFPPRFSGRQFPNYSSELNVNALELEDSALYLCASSSITRDRNTEAFFGQGTRLTVV.

The chain recombines TRBV19 with TRBJ1-3; D may be TRBD1 (6 bases). The V end lost 10 bases, the J end lost 0 bases, and 16 bases lay between the germline ends. Germline V gives CDR1 LNHDA, CDR2 SQIVND (reference sequence). The CDR3 has 15 amino acids. The chain's CDR3 is CATTWDTNSGNTIYF. The CDR3 nucleotides read TGTGCCACAACCTGGGACACAAACTCTGGAAACACCATATATTTT.

This chain connects TRBV6-5 to TRBJ2-5; D is perhaps TRBD2 (7 bases). The V gene's germline CDR1 is MNHEY and CDR2 SVGAGI. V lost 6 bases, J lost 5 bases, and 16 bases lay in between. CDR3 length equals 14 residues. The CDR3 here is CASSPGGPVETQYF. CDR3 DNA: TGTGCCAGCAGCCCCGGGGGGCCCGTGGAGACCCAGTACTTC.

The chain joins TRBV28 to TRBJ2-3; perhaps TRBD2 as D (6 bases). The germline gives CDR1 MDHEN, CDR2 SYDVKM. V was pared by 7 bases and J by 3 bases, with 14 bases between. The CDR3 spans 14 residues. This chain's CDR3 is CASTALRETDTQYF. Written as DNA, the CDR3 is TGTGCCAGCACCGCTCTTCGGGAGACAGATACGCAGTATTTT.

This chain uses TRBV6-1 with TRBJ1-1; 8 bases line up with TRBD1. The V and J ends lost 6 bases and 4 bases, in that order; junction bases with no gene match: 4. The CDR3 runs to 13 residues. Germline V gives CDR1 MNHNS, CDR2 SASEGT. DNA for the CDR3: TGTGCCAGCAGACTGACAGGGGCCACTGAAGCTTTCTTT. Encoded protein: CASRLTGATEAFF.

V is TRBV6-6 and J is TRBJ1-6; 11 bases map to TRBD1. Germline assignment: CDR1 MNHNY and CDR2 SVGAGI (reference sequence). This CDR3 contains 13 residues. Trimming took 5 bases from V and 11 from J; bases not matched to a gene: 2. The CDR3 reads CASSTGQGAPLHF. As DNA, the CDR3 is TGTGCCAGCAGTACGGGACAGGGGGCACCCCTCCACTTT.

This clone was seen once. Here the CDR3 reads CASSPDRGDSPLHF. The CDR3 DNA sequence: TGTGCCAGTAGTCCAGACAGGGGTGATTCACCCCTCCACTTT. This rearrangement joins TRBV19 to TRBJ1-6; 8 bases map to TRBD1. The V segment lost 5 bases and the J segment 8 bases; nucleotides outside the gene matches: 5. The CDR3 has 14 residues. Germline V gene lookup returns CDR1 LNHDA and CDR2 SQIVND (reference sequence).

This chain uses TRBV7-9 with TRBJ2-1, with D possibly TRBD1 on 5 matching bases. Germline CDR1 SEHNR, CDR2 FQNEAQ (reference sequence). The V end lost 5 bases, the J end lost 7 bases, and 12 bases lay between the germline ends. The CDR3 runs to 13 residues. The CDR3 nucleotides read TGTGCCAGCAGCCCACGTTCAGGGAATGAGCAGTTCTTC. This codes for CASSPRSGNEQFF.